This TCR beta chain emerged from a study of response to subunit inactivated influenza vaccine. Germline V lookup: CDR1 MNHEY, CDR2 SMNVEV (reference sequence). Trimming removed 6 bases from V and 5 bases from J, with 16 bases in between. The CDR3 consists of 15 residues. Study-level findings and limits: Authors suggested each seasonal influenza vaccination recruits few new T cells.

In this sample, this clonotype turned up a few times. Its specificity is not known. TCRdb analysed the RT-PCR reads with MiXCR anew, one entry per CDR3 protein. Among about 480,000 distinct CDR3 sequences, about 25% were seen once, and the ten largest hold approximately 2%. Sequencing was performed on CD4+ T cells sorted from PBMCs, taken about 5 days after vaccination. This rearrangement joins TRBV27 to TRBJ1-4, with D possibly matching TRBD1 (6 bases). This TCR came from a man in his fifties who received an inactivated influenza vaccine. CDR3 DNA: TGTGCCAGCAGGGGCTCAGGGGCCCTAAATGAAAAACTGTTTTTT. Protein product: CASRGSGALNEKLFF. Filled out from reference TRBV27 and TRBJ1-4, the complete variable domain reads EAQVTQNPRYLITVTGKKLTVTCSQNMNHEYMSWYRQDPGLGLRQIYYSMNVEVTDKGDVPEGYKVSRKEKRNFPLILESPSPNQTSLYFCASRGSGALNEKLFFGSGTQLSVL.